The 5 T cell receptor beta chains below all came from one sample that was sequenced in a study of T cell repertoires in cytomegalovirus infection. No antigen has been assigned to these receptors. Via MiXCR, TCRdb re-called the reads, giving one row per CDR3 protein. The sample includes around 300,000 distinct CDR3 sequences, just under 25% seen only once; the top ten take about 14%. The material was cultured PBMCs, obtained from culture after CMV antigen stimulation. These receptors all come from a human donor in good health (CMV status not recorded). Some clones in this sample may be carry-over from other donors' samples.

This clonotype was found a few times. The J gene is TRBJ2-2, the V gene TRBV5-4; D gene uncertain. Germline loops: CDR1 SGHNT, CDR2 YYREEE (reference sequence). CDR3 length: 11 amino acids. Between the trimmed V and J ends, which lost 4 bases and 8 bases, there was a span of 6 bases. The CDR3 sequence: CASSLRGELFF. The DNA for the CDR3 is TGTGCCAGCAGCCTGCGGGGGGAGCTGTTTTTT.

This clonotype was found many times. The CDR3, as DNA: TGTGCCAGCAGTTATCAGGCAGCCGCAGATACGCAGTATTTT. The encoded protein is CASSYQAAADTQYF. The chain has TRBV6-5 and TRBJ2-3; no reliable D call. CDR3 length: 14 amino acids. V dropped 3 bases and J dropped 4 bases, with 11 bases sitting between them. Looked up from germline, CDR1 is MNHEY and CDR2 is SVGAGI.

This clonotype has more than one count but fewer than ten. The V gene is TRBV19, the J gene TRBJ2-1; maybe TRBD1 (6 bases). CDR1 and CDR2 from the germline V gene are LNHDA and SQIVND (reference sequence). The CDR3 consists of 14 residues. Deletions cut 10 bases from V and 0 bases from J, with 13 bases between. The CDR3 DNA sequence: TGTGCCAAAGTGGACAGAAGCTCCTACAATGAGCAGTTCTTC. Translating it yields CAKVDRSSYNEQFF.

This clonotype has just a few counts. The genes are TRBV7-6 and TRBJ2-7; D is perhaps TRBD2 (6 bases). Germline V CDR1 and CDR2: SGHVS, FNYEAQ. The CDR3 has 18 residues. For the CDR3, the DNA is TGTGCTAGCAGCTCCTCAGCCCCTCCGGGACTCTCCTCCTACGAGCAGTACGTC. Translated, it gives CASSSSAPPGLSSYEQYV.

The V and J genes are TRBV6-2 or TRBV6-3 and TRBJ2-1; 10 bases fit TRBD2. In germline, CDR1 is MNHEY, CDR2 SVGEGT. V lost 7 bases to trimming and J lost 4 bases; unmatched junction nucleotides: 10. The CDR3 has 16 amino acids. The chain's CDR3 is CASNLAGGGIYNEQFF. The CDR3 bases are TGTGCCAGCAACTTAGCGGGAGGAGGGATATACAATGAGCAGTTCTTC.